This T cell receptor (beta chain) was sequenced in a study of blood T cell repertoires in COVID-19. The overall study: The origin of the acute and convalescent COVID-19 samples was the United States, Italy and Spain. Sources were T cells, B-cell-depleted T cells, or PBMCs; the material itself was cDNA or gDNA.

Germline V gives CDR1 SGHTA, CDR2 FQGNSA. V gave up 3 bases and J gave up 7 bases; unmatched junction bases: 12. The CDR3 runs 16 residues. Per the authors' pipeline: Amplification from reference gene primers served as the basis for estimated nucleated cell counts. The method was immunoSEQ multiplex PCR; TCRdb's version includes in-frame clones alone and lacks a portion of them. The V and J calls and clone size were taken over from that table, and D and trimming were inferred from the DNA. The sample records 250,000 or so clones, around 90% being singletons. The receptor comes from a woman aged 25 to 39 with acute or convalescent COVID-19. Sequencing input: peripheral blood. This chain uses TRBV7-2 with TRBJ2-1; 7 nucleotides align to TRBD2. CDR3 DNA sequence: TGTGCCAGCAGCTTCCGGAGCGGGATTACGAAAAATGAGCAGTTCTTC. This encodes CASSFRSGITKNEQFF.